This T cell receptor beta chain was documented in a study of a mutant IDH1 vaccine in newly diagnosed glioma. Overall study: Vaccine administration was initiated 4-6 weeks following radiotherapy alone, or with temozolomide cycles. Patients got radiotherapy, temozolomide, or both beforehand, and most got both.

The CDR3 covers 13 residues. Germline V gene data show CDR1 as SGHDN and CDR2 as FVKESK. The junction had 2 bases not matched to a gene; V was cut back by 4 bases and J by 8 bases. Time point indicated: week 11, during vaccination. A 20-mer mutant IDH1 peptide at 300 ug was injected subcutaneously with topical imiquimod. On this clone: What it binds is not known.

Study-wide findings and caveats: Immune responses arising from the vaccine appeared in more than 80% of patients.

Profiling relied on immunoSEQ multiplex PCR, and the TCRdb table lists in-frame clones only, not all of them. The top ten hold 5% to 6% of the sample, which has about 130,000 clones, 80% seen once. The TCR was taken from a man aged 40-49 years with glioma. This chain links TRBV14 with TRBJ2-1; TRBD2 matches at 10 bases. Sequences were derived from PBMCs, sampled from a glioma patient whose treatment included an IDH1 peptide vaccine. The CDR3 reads CASSPLAGDEQFF. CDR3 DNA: TGTGCCAGCAGCCCTCTAGCGGGGGATGAGCAGTTCTTC.